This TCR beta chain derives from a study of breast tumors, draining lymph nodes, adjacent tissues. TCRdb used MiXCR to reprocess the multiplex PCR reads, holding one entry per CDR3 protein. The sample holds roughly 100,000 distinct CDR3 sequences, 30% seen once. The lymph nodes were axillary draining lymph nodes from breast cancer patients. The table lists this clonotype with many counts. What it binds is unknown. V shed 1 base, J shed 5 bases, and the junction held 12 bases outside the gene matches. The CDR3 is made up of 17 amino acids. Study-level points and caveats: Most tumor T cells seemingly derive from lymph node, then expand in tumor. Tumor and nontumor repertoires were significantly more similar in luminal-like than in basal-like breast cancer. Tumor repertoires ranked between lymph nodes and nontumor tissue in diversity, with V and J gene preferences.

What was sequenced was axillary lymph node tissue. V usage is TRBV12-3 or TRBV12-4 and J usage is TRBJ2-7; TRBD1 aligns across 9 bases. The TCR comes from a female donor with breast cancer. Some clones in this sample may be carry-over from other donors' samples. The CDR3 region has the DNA TGTGCCAGCAGTTTAGTTCTTTCGGGACAGGGAATCCACGAGCAGTACTTC. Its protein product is CASSLVLSGQGIHEQYF.